This TCR beta chain was sequenced for a study of T and B cells in COVID-19 patients. Study summary: COVID-19 patients gave peripheral blood either during active infection or after recovery.

The germline V gene encodes CDR1 MNHEY and CDR2 SMNVEV (reference sequence). This CDR3 is 14 amino acids long. V shed 3 bases and J 2 bases; nucleotides not matched to a gene: 3. Study-wide results and limits: Active COVID-19 showed highly clonal TRB repertoires; recovery showed diversity and richness above healthy donors. In COVID-19 patients, T cell receptor beta variable and joining gene use was reportedly strongly skewed.

By sample fraction, this clonotype is medium-sized. What it recognizes is unknown. Multiplex PCR with BIOMED2 TRB-A/B primer pools amplified TRB rearrangements. Each CDR3 protein is one row after TCRdb ran MiXCR on the multiplex PCR reads. The sample yields 13,000 or so distinct CDR3 sequences, about 28% seen once. Each TRB amplification used about 230-550 ng of genomic DNA from blood. This TCR came from a human donor who had recovered from COVID-19. The rearrangement links TRBV27 to TRBJ2-5, with 7 nucleotides matching TRBD2. What was sequenced was blood. The CDR3 region is CASSFLAEQETQYF. CDR3 bases: TGTGCCAGCAGTTTCCTAGCGGAGCAAGAGACCCAGTACTTC.